These 10 T cell receptor beta chains came from one sample sequenced in a study of T-cell reconstitution after alpha-beta-depleted transplantation in children. Unique molecular identifiers were used to barcode this TCRbeta library. TCRdb processed the PCR reads anew with MiXCR; each CDR3 protein has one entry. This sample has 200,000 to 300,000 distinct CDR3 sequences, with 20% to 30% found just once. The material was PBMCs, obtained before TCRalphabeta/CD19-depleted stem cell transplant. These receptors were obtained from a girl aged 2-10 years with Fanconi anemia, due to receive a stem cell transplant.

This clonotype was observed once. This chain uses TRBV6-5 with TRBJ2-5, with D unclear. The CDR3 has 15 amino acids. V shed 2 bases and J shed 4 bases, with 14 bases lying between them. CDR1 MNHEY and CDR2 SVGAGI come from the germline V gene. In DNA form, the CDR3 reads TGTGCCAGCAGTTACGAGGTTGGTCGAAGAGAGACCCAGTACTTC. This codes for CASSYEVGRRETQYF.

This clonotype was counted a few times. The V and J genes are TRBV28 and TRBJ2-4; the D gene is possibly TRBD2 (5 bases). Between the trimmed V and J ends, which lost 6 bases and 8 bases, there was a span of 11 bases. Germline CDR1 reads MDHEN; CDR2 reads SYDVKM. There are 12 residues in the CDR3. CDR3 loop: CASRAPGDIQYF. CDR3 DNA: TGTGCCAGCAGGGCGCCCGGGGACATTCAGTACTTC.

In this sample, this clonotype turned up many times. V is TRBV29-1 and J is TRBJ2-5; 8 bases match TRBD1. The CDR3 runs to 14 residues. The V segment lost 6 bases and the J segment 4 bases; nucleotides outside the gene matches: 10. Germline CDR1 and CDR2: SQVTM and ANQGSEA. CDR3: CSVNDRGVGETQYF. As DNA, the CDR3 is TGCAGCGTCAACGACAGGGGTGTGGGAGAGACCCAGTACTTC.

The genes are TRBV5-1 and TRBJ2-3, with 8 bases identical to TRBD1. Per the germline V gene, CDR1 is SGHRS and CDR2 is YFSETQ. V shed 4 bases and J 4 bases; nucleotides not matched to a gene: 5. The CDR3 runs to 14 residues. The CDR3 DNA sequence: TGCGCCAGCAGCAGGACAGGGCTCCCAGATACGCAGTATTTT. This encodes CASSRTGLPDTQYF.

The CDR3 reads CSARGPTGNNEQFF. DNA for the CDR3: TGCAGTGCTAGAGGACCTACAGGTAACAATGAGCAGTTCTTC. The rearrangement joins TRBV20-1 to TRBJ2-1, with D possibly TRBD1 on 5 matching bases. Between the trimmed V and J ends, which lost 1 base and 5 bases, there was a span of 12 bases. The CDR3 consists of 14 residues. The germline CDR1 and CDR2 sequences are DFQATT and SNEGSKA (reference sequence).

The V and J genes are TRBV10-3 and TRBJ1-1, with D unresolved. The CDR3 covers 13 residues. Germline CDR1 reads ENHRY; CDR2 reads SYGVKD. V dropped 10 bases and J dropped 6 bases, with 18 bases sitting between them. The DNA of the CDR3 is TGTGCCACCCGGACCCCGGAGGTTGCTGAAGCTTTCTTT. This codes for CATRTPEVAEAFF.

This clonotype has at least ten counts. The gene calls are TRBV29-1 and TRBJ2-5, with 12 bases aligning to TRBD2. This CDR3 comprises 15 residues. Germline V gives CDR1 SQVTM, CDR2 ANQGSEA. V was clipped by 0 bases and J by 4 bases; unmatched bases: 3. The CDR3 nucleotides read TGCAGCGTTGAAGACTTGGGACTAGCGGGAGAGACCCAGTACTTC. Translating gives CSVEDLGLAGETQYF.

This clonotype was counted ten times or more. The CDR3 is CSVDSGDRYNEQFF. DNA of the CDR3: TGCAGCGTTGACAGCGGAGATCGCTACAATGAGCAGTTCTTC. The chain joins TRBV29-1 to TRBJ2-1, with D tentatively TRBD2 (5 bases). V lost 3 bases and J 3 bases, leaving 12 bases between the germline ends. There are 14 residues in the CDR3. Looked up from germline, CDR1 is SQVTM and CDR2 is ANQGSEA.

The V and J genes are TRBV12-3 or TRBV12-4 and TRBJ1-5; 10 positions agree with TRBD1. J gave up 4 bases and V 6 bases, and 6 bases lay outside the gene matches. The CDR3 spans 15 residues. The DNA for the CDR3 is TGTGCCAGCAGGTGGGACAGGGGACTGAATCAGCCCCAGCATTTT. It translates to CASRWDRGLNQPQHF.

The chain combines TRBV7-8 with TRBJ2-1; D might be TRBD2 (6 bases). Germline-derived CDR1 and CDR2 are SGHVS and FQNEAQ. CDR3 length: 16 residues. The V gene lost 5 bases and the J gene lost 9 bases, with 23 bases spanning the gap. The CDR3 region has the DNA TGTGCCAGCAGCCCCGGGGGTGAGGGGTTTAAGGGTGAGCAGTTCTTC. It specifies CASSPGGEGFKGEQFF.